This TCR beta chain was captured by sequencing in a study of CD8 T cells in Susac syndrome. The RNA, about 0.5 to 1 ug, was put through reverse transcription using random hexamers. Multiplex PCR with immunoSEQ amplified the TCR beta CDR3 across 54 Vbeta and 13 Jbeta. TCRdb re-called the immunoSEQ multiplex PCR reads with MiXCR, one entry per CDR3 protein. The data hold 140,000 or so distinct CDR3 sequences, with roughly 95% observed a single time. CDR1 and CDR2 (germline): DFQATT, SNEGSKA (reference sequence). There are 15 residues in the CDR3. V lost 2 bases and J 2 bases, leaving 14 bases between the germline ends. While serving as controls, healthy donors were matched for age and sex. Isolation of CD8+ and CD4+ T cells was performed negatively, whereas enrichment of TEMRA cells was done by FACS.

The TCR was taken from a human donor in good health. The J gene is TRBJ2-3, the V gene TRBV20-1; tentative D call: TRBD2 (6 bases). Sequencing used CD4+ T cells from PBMCs. This chain's CDR3 is CSARSAREDTDTQYF. CDR3 bases: TGCAGTGCTAGATCCGCGAGGGAGGACACAGATACGCAGTATTTT.